The 15 T cell receptor beta chains below were found in one sample sequenced in a study of blood T cell repertoires in COVID-19. The data were produced by immunoSEQ multiplex PCR, yet TCRdb's version contains in-frame clones alone and is incomplete. Here the sample spans about 150,000 clones, around 87% being singletons. The sample comprised peripheral blood. The receptors stem from a man aged 80 or over with acute or convalescent COVID-19.

The CDR3 DNA is TGTGCCAGCAGCTACGGGACTAGCCTGGGGGAGCTGTTTTTT. Protein sequence: CASSYGTSLGELFF. The V and J genes are TRBV5-6 and TRBJ2-2, with 9 bases lining up with TRBD2. The CDR3 is made up of 14 amino acids. J was trimmed by 8 bases and V by 3 bases; bases with no gene match: 5. Germline loops: CDR1 SGHDT, CDR2 YYEEEE.

This chain links TRBV3-1 (or the pseudogene TRBV3-2) with TRBJ1-2, with D perhaps TRBD1 (6 bases). The germline V gene has CDR1 LGHDT and CDR2 YNNKEL (reference sequence). Trimming cost V 3 bases and J 5 bases, with 13 bases left between them. The CDR3 is 14 residues long. In nucleotides, the CDR3 is TGTGCCAGCAGCCATGTTAGGGGGGGGTATGGCTACACCTTC. This codes for CASSHVRGGYGYTF.

The V call is TRBV7-9, the J call TRBJ2-1, with TRBD2 matching 9 bases. This CDR3 spans 14 amino acids. J gave up 9 bases and V 1 base, and 4 bases lay outside the gene matches. Germline CDR1 is SEHNR and CDR2 is FQNEAQ (reference sequence). CDR3 sequence: CASSLEAGGIEQFF. The CDR3 nucleotides read TGTGCCAGCAGCTTAGAAGCGGGGGGAATTGAGCAGTTCTTC.

The V and J genes are TRBV6-5 and TRBJ2-3; TRBD2 matches at 12 bases. Germline loops: CDR1 MNHEY, CDR2 SVGAGI. V gave up 7 bases and J gave up 7 bases; unmatched junction bases: 3. The CDR3 covers 13 residues. The CDR3 bases are TGTGCCAGCAAACTAGCGGGGGGTTATACGCAGTATTTT. Translating gives CASKLAGGYTQYF.

The J gene is TRBJ2-3, the V gene TRBV28; D not certain. Germline lookup yields CDR1 MDHEN and CDR2 SYDVKM. V lost 7 bases, J lost 2 bases, and 10 bases lay in between. The CDR3 has 13 residues. The CDR3 DNA is TGTGCCAGCACCGCGGCTTCCACAGATACGCAGTATTTT. It codes for CASTAASTDTQYF.

The genes are TRBV9 and TRBJ2-5; TRBD2 is a possible D gene (7 bases). Germline-derived CDR1 and CDR2 are SGDLS and YYNGEE. CDR3 length equals 16 residues. The ends were cut back, 0 bases at V and 1 base at J, with 13 bases in the middle. The CDR3 sequence is CASSVGQGGGQETQYF. DNA of the CDR3: TGTGCCAGCAGCGTAGGTCAGGGAGGGGGCCAAGAGACCCAGTACTTC.

This chain connects TRBV3-1 (or the pseudogene TRBV3-2) to TRBJ2-7; TRBD1 agrees at 9 bases. CDR3 length equals 14 residues. The germline V gene encodes CDR1 LGHDT and CDR2 YNNKEL (reference sequence). Trimming at V came to 4 bases and at J to 2 bases, leaving 3 bases not matched to a gene. CDR3 sequence: CASSPRTGAYEQYF. CDR3 nucleotides: TGTGCCAGCAGCCCCCGGACAGGGGCCTACGAGCAGTACTTC.

The V gene is TRBV6-6, the J gene TRBJ2-1; D might be TRBD2 (7 bases). The CDR3 is made up of 14 amino acids. Per germline, CDR1 MNHNY and CDR2 SVGAGI (reference sequence). The germline V and J ends were trimmed by 0 bases and 10 bases, with 13 bases remaining between them. The CDR3 reads CASSYSTGGREQFF. In nucleotides, the CDR3 is TGTGCCAGCAGTTACTCGACGGGGGGCCGCGAGCAGTTCTTC.

The V gene is TRBV15, the J gene TRBJ2-1; 9 positions agree with TRBD1. Germline CDR1 reads LNHNV; CDR2 reads YYDKDF (reference sequence). The CDR3 covers 16 residues. The ends lost 3 bases at V and 0 bases at J; junction bases unmatched: 3. The CDR3 sequence: CATSRDRGRSYNEQFF. The CDR3 nucleotides are TGTGCCACCAGCAGGGACAGGGGTCGCTCCTACAATGAGCAGTTCTTC.

The rearrangement uses TRBV19 and TRBJ2-5, with TRBD1 as a possible D gene (5 bases). Trimming took off 3 bases at V and 1 base at J, with 9 bases between the two ends. This CDR3 spans 14 amino acids. CDR1 and CDR2 from the germline V gene are LNHDA and SQIVND (reference sequence). The CDR3 bases are TGTGCCAGTAGTATCCTGGGGCCCCAAGAGACCCAGTACTTC. It specifies CASSILGPQETQYF. Full variable domain (remainder filled in from reference TRBV19 and TRBJ2-5): DGGITQSPKYLFRKEGQNVTLSCEQNLNHDAMYWYRQDPGQGLRLIYYSQIVNDFQKGDIAEGYSVSREKKESFPLTVTSAQKNPTAFYLCASSILGPQETQYFGPGTRLLVL.

The gene calls are TRBV5-1 and TRBJ2-2; 7 positions agree with TRBD1. With V trimmed by 4 bases and J by 5 bases, 5 bases remained unmatched. The CDR3 runs to 14 residues. CDR1 is SGHRS and CDR2 is YFSETQ in the germline V gene. CDR3 bases: TGCGCCAGCAGCCCCGACAGGGATACCGGGGAGCTGTTTTTT. It translates to CASSPDRDTGELFF.

This chain links TRBV20-1 with TRBJ2-7, with TRBD2 matching 9 bases. Germline loops: CDR1 DFQATT, CDR2 SNEGSKA (reference sequence). The CDR3 spans 15 residues. The V gene end was trimmed by 3 bases and the J gene end by 4 bases; junction bases not matched to a gene: 10. CDR3 nucleotides: TGCAGTGCTAGTTCTAGGCGACTAGCGGCGTACGAGCAGTACTTC. Protein sequence: CSASSRRLAAYEQYF.

The chain carries TRBV4-1 and TRBJ2-7; 10 positions agree with TRBD2. J lost 7 bases, V lost 0 bases, and 9 bases had no gene match. Germline CDR1 reads MGHRA; CDR2 reads YSYEKL. This CDR3 is 16 amino acids long. The CDR3 DNA is TGCGCCAGCAGCCAAGAAGGAGCGGGAGGGCCTGGGGAGCAGTACTTC. Its protein product is CASSQEGAGGPGEQYF.

The V call is TRBV28, the J call TRBJ1-1, with D tentatively TRBD1 (5 bases). Looked up from germline, CDR1 is MDHEN and CDR2 is SYDVKM. With 6 bases removed from V and 4 bases from J, the gap between germline ends came to 15 bases. The CDR3 is 14 amino acids. CDR3 amino acids: CASSKPGGGTEAFF. In DNA, the CDR3 is TGTGCCAGCAGCAAACCTGGGGGGGGCACTGAAGCTTTCTTT.

The chain uses TRBV11-3 and TRBJ2-1, with TRBD1 identical over 8 bases. J lost 7 bases, V lost 0 bases, and 26 bases had no gene match. The CDR3 is 22 amino acids. CDR1 and CDR2 (germline): SGHNT, YENEEA. The CDR3 nucleotides are TGTGCCAGCAGCTTAGACGTGAAATGGACAGGGAATTCCGCTACGGGCCGGAATGAGCAGTTCTTC. This encodes CASSLDVKWTGNSATGRNEQFF.